This T cell receptor (beta chain) was observed in a study of cytomegalovirus exposure and HLA in healthy donors. Some clones are missing from TCRdb's copy, which holds only in-frame ones; the method was immunoSEQ multiplex PCR. The sample holds approximately 170,000 clones, almost 85% seen once. The donors were in the approximately 110-subject validation cohort; that cohort was separate from the roughly 660-subject first cohort. Germline V gene sequence: CDR1 SGHDT, CDR2 YYEEEE. V shed 4 bases and J 5 bases; nucleotides not matched to a gene: 16. The CDR3 is 18 residues long. As to this clone: Its antigen is still unknown.

The study's findings and limits: Associated with cytomegalovirus, according to the listing, were 150 to 200 TCR beta chains.

The sample comprised PBMCs. The J gene is TRBJ2-5, the V gene TRBV5-6; 11 bases fit TRBD2. This receptor was identified in a young man in good health and CMV-seropositive. As DNA, the CDR3 is TGTGCCAGCAGCAGGGGGATGGAACTAGCGGGAGTGGGTGAGACCCAGTACTTC. Amino acid sequence: CASSRGMELAGVGETQYF.